This T cell receptor (beta chain) derives from a study of blood T cells in healthy people across ages. Each donor had approximately 10 milliliters of peripheral blood drawn. Per individual sample, total RNA of at least 5.5 micrograms was extracted. From germline, CDR1 is SGHDN and CDR2 FVKESK. V gave up 3 bases and J gave up 4 bases, with 7 bases separating them. CDR3 size: 12 residues. Combining a sample-barcoded 5' primer with a J-beta primer mix, a second PCR ran for 7 to 11 cycles. The study obtained at least 3 million CDR3-containing paired-end reads from every sample. TCRdb reanalysed the 5' RACE reads using MiXCR and keeps one entry per CDR3 protein. Of 800,000 to 950,000 distinct CDR3 sequences in the sample, around 46% were seen once. A word on this clonotype: The antigen is unknown.

Study-wide results and caveats: PBMCs were not sorted, which prevented a conclusive comparison of naive versus antigen-experienced cells.

J is TRBJ2-7 and V is TRBV14; unclear D gene. Sequencing was carried out using blood. This receptor was taken from a man aged 25 to 40 in good health. The DNA for the CDR3 is TGTGCCAGCAGCCAGTCTTTTTACGAGCAGTACTTC. Translation: CASSQSFYEQYF. The entire variable domain, with the rest obtained from reference TRBV14 and TRBJ2-7, is as follows: EAGVTQFPSHSVIEKGQTVTLRCDPISGHDNLYWYRRVMGKEIKFLLHFVKESKQDESGMPNNRFLAERTGGTYSTLKVQPAELEDSGVYFCASSQSFYEQYFGPGTRLTVT.